The clone carrying this T cell receptor beta chain has just a few counts. As yet, its antigen is unknown. The sample is drawn from a study of T cell repertoires in cytomegalovirus infection. Across the study: CMV epitopes, recently identified HLA-C-restricted and well-studied HLA-B-restricted, were used. Matching HLA type, along with CMV infection, was indicated by public TCR beta signatures.

TCRdb re-called the reads with MiXCR, one entry per CDR3 protein. The table has some 270,000 distinct CDR3 sequences, roughly a fifth seen once. The CDR3 sequence is 13 residues long. The ends were cut back, 6 bases at V and 7 bases at J, with 13 bases in the middle. From germline, CDR1 is MNHEY and CDR2 SVGEGT. Findings and caveats of the study: HLA-C-restricted CMV clonotypes gave the most frequent clonotype in two of eight donors. Carriers of CMV plus the relevant HLA were identified by cumulative public TCR beta family frequency.

The sample was cultured PBMCs, taken from culture after CMV antigen stimulation. This sequence joins TRBV6-2 or TRBV6-3 and TRBJ2-1, with a possible D match to TRBD1 (6 bases). This receptor was taken from a human donor in good health (CMV status not recorded). Some clones in this sample may be carry-over from other donors' samples. Here the CDR3 DNA reads TGTGCCAGCAGCTTCGGACAGATTAATGAGCAGTTCTTC. Encoded protein: CASSFGQINEQFF.